This TCR beta chain was sequenced during a study of Ad26.COV2.S vaccination and SARS-CoV-2 variants. Background on the study: Recipients of Ad26.COV2.S got it intramuscularly, once or twice 56 days apart.

Treatment specified: around 19 received Ad26.COV2.S at low or high dose, single or two shots; several received placebo; per-sample allocation not given. Sampling was done on day 63 after the first vaccine or placebo injection. Boston hosted the donor, who was an adult aged 18-55 years. The repertoire was sequenced with immunoSEQ multiplex PCR; TCRdb's copy has only in-frame clones and lacks some. Of 430,000 or so clones listed, 90% were seen once; the top ten hold roughly an eighth. CDR3 length: 13 amino acids. V lost 1 base and J lost 2, with 6 bases in between. Germline CDR1 reads MGHRA; CDR2 reads YSYEKL.

This sample comprised peripheral blood, obtained in a trial of Ad26.COV2.S vaccine versus placebo. This chain joins TRBV4-1 and TRBJ2-7; D is ambiguous. The sequence derives from a person aged 18-65 years who received the Ad26.COV2.S COVID-19 vaccine or a placebo. The CDR3, as DNA: TGCGCCAGCAGCCAAGGACCTCCCTACGAGCAGTACTTC. Amino acids: CASSQGPPYEQYF.